The rows below give T cell receptor beta chains drawn from one sample of a study of persistence of HIV-infected CD4 T cells. Sequenced by immunoSEQ multiplex PCR; TCRdb stores in-frame clones only, minus some. Of around 35,000 clones in the sample, approximately 80% were seen once. For these TCRs, the target antigens are not known. The sequenced sample was CD4+ T cells sorted from PBMCs after roughly 19-hour stimulation, obtained from a patient who received antiretroviral therapy. These receptors were taken from an adult man with HIV who was CMV-seropositive. The CDR3 runs from the conserved cysteine through the conserved F or W. The D gene is left open where the match is weak.

j_call d_call v_call cdr3_nt cdr3_aa
TRBJ1-6 TRBD1 TRBV19 TGTGCCAGTAGTACACAGGGGGCTATTAATTCACCCCTCCACTTT CASSTQGAINSPLHF
TRBJ2-7 TRBD1 TRBV5-6 TGTGCCAGCAGTTATACAGGGGGTTCGAATGACGAGCAGTACTTC CASSYTGGSNDEQYF
TRBJ1-4 NA TRBV6-5 TGTGCCAGCAGTTACTCGATCGGCCCCGGAAATGAAAAACTGTTTTTT CASSYSIGPGNEKLFF
TRBJ1-2 NA TRBV2 TGTGCCAGCAGTCTTCCCGGAGGGTTTGGCTACACCTTC CASSLPGGFGYTF
TRBJ2-3 NA TRBV5-1 TGCGCCAGCAGCTTGAACAGGGCAGATACGCAGTATTTT CASSLNRADTQYF
TRBJ2-2 NA TRBV2 TGTGCCAGCCAGACAGCCCCGGTCACCGGGGAGCTGTTTTTT CASQTAPVTGELFF
TRBJ1-3 TRBD1 TRBV15 TGTGCCACCAGCACCGGACAGGGGTTATCAGGAAACACCATATATTTT CATSTGQGLSGNTIYF
TRBJ1-2 NA TRBV18 TGTGCCAGCTCACGGACGGAAAACTATGGCTACACCTTC CASSRTENYGYTF
TRBJ1-1 TRBD1 TRBV7-9 TGTGCCAGCAGGAGCACAGGGGTGAACACTGAAGCTTTCTTT CASRSTGVNTEAFF
TRBJ2-7 NA TRBV27 TGTGCCAGCACCAAGAACACCGGGGCCAAAACCTACGAGCAGTACTTC CASTKNTGAKTYEQYF